This T cell receptor (beta chain) is from a study of T cell responses to AZD1222 COVID-19 vaccine. The study's findings and limits: At 160-218 and 743-854, vaccine-associated CD4 TCRs were dominant, and they spanned spike.

Assay used: immunoSEQ multiplex PCR; TCRdb lists only in-frame clones, some missing. The sample comprises about 160,000 clones, roughly 94% of which are singletons, and under 6% rests with the top ten. Concerning this clone itself: The antigen remains undetermined.

This CDR3 region has 16 residues. The chain combines TRBV21-1 with TRBJ1-5. TRBV21-1 is recorded as a pseudogene. The sequences come from peripheral blood, collected 28 days after the second AZD1222 dose. This TCR was recovered from an adult who received the AZD1222 COVID-19 vaccine. This CDR3 reads CASSVGGSLGNQPQHF. The CDR3 nucleotides are TGTGCCAGCAGCGTGGGGGGGTCTTTAGGAAATCAGCCCCAGCATTTT.